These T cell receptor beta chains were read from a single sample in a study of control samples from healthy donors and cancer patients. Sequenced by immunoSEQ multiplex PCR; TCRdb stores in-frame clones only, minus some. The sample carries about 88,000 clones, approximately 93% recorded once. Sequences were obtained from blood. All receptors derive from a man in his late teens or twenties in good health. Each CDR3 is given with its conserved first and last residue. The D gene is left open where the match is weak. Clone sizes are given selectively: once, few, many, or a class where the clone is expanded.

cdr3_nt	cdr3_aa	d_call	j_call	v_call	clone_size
TGCGCCAGCAGCTTTGGTTCCTACGAGCAGTACTTC	CASSFGSYEQYF	NA	TRBJ2-7	TRBV5-1	NA
TGTGCCTGGACTATAACAGGGGGCCTTCAGTACTTC	CAWTITGGLQYF	TRBD1	TRBJ2-4	TRBV30	few
TGCGCCAGCAGCTGGGCAGTGAACACTGAAGCTTTCTTT	CASSWAVNTEAFF	NA	TRBJ1-1	TRBV5-1	NA
TGTGCCAGCAGCTTAGCCGGGACAGGGTTTACTGAAGCTTTCTTT	CASSLAGTGFTEAFF	TRBD1	TRBJ1-1	TRBV7-9	once
TGTGCCAGCAGCTATCCCGGGACTAGCGGAGGTCACACCGGGGAGCTGTTTTTT	CASSYPGTSGGHTGELFF	TRBD2	TRBJ2-2	TRBV7-2	NA
TGTGCCAGTTTGAGTGGGGTCTATGGCTACACCTTC	CASLSGVYGYTF	NA	TRBJ1-2	TRBV12-3/TRBV12-4	NA
TGCGCCAGCAGCTTAGGGGACACTTCTTCGGGTTCACCCCTCCACTTT	CASSLGDTSSGSPLHF	NA	TRBJ1-6	TRBV5-1	NA
TGCGCCAGCAGCCAAGTACGTGAGGAGCCCCAGCATTTT	CASSQVREEPQHF	NA	TRBJ1-5	TRBV4-1	NA
TGCGCCAGCAGTCCTACAGGGGCCACTGAAGCTTTCTTT	CASSPTGATEAFF	TRBD1	TRBJ1-1	TRBV4-1	NA
TGCGCCAGCAGCCCAGGACAGGGGCCGAACACTGAAGCTTTCTTT	CASSPGQGPNTEAFF	TRBD1	TRBJ1-1	TRBV4-1	NA
TGTGCCAGCAGCAAGGTCCCGGGACAGGGCGAAGATGAAAAACTGTTTTTT	CASSKVPGQGEDEKLFF	TRBD1	TRBJ1-4	TRBV3-1/TRBV3-2	NA
TGTGCCAGCTCACCACCTCCGGGGAACTATCAGCCCCAGCATTTT	CASSPPPGNYQPQHF	NA	TRBJ1-5	TRBV18	NA
TGTGCCAGCAGTTACCGGGAGATGGACAATGAGCAGTTCTTC	CASSYREMDNEQFF	NA	TRBJ2-1	TRBV6-6	NA
TGTGCCAGCATCTACGGGCAGGGATATAGCAATCAGCCCCAGCATTTT	CASIYGQGYSNQPQHF	NA	TRBJ1-5	TRBV6-6	once
TGTGCCAGTTTTAGGACTAGCGGCTCCTACGAGCAGTACTTC	CASFRTSGSYEQYF	TRBD2	TRBJ2-7	TRBV27	NA
TGTGCCTTAAAGACAGGAAGGTACGCTGAAGCTTTCTTT	CALKTGRYAEAFF	NA	TRBJ1-1	TRBV30	NA
TGTGCCACCAGCCCCCTAGCGGGGTCTACCTACGAGCAGTACTTC	CATSPLAGSTYEQYF	TRBD2	TRBJ2-7	TRBV15	few
TGTGCCAGCAGCTTAGGGTCTTATAAACAAGAGACCCAGTACTTC	CASSLGSYKQETQYF	NA	TRBJ2-5	TRBV13	NA
TGTGCCAGCAGTTACTTCGGGATCTCTGGAAACACCATATATTTT	CASSYFGISGNTIYF	NA	TRBJ1-3	TRBV6-5	once
TGTGCCAGCAGCTTACGTCATAACATGAACACTGAAGCTTTCTTT	CASSLRHNMNTEAFF	NA	TRBJ1-1	TRBV7-3	NA
TGCGCCAGCAGCCCGGGACTGGCGGTATACGAGCAGTACTTC	CASSPGLAVYEQYF	NA	TRBJ2-7	TRBV4-3	NA
TGTGCCAGCAGTTACTATTCGTTACGGGACAGGGGAGGTGGGCAGCCCCAGCATTTT	CASSYYSLRDRGGGQPQHF	TRBD1	TRBJ1-5	TRBV6-2/TRBV6-3	NA